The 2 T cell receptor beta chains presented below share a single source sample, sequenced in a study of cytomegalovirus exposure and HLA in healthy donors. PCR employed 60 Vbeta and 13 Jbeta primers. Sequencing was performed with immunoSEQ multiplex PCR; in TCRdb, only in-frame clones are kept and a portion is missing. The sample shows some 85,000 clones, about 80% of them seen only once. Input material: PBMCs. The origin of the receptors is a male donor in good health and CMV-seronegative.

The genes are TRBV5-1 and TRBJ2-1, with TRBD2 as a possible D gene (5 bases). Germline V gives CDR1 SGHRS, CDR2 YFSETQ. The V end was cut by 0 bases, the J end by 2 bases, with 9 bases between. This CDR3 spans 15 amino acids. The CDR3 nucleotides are TGCGCCAGCAGCTTGGGCCGGGAAACCTACAATGAGCAGTTCTTC. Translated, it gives CASSLGRETYNEQFF.

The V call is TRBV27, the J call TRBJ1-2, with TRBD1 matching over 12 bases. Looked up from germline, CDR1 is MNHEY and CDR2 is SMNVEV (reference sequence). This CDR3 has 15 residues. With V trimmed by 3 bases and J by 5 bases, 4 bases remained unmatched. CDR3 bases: TGTGCCAGCAGTTTTGGGACAGGGGGCCTATATGGCTACACCTTC. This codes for CASSFGTGGLYGYTF.